Detailed here is one T cell receptor (beta chain). CDR3 size: 13 residues. CDR1 is LGHNA and CDR2 is YSLEER in the germline V gene. The V and J ends lost 5 bases and 3 bases respectively, with 10 bases between them. The record originates from a study of blood T cell repertoires in COVID-19. On the study more broadly: Samples representing acute and convalescent COVID-19 were sourced from the United States, Italy and Spain. T cells, B-cell-depleted T cells, or PBMCs supplied cDNA or gDNA.

Only in-frame clones appear in the TCRdb table, and some are missing; sequencing was by immunoSEQ multiplex PCR. The sample contains about 240,000 clones, approximately 87% of which appear only once. The source material was peripheral blood. The chain couples TRBV4-3 to TRBJ1-1, with no clear D. The sequence was obtained from a man aged 55 to 69 with acute or convalescent COVID-19. The DNA of the CDR3 is TGCGCCAGCAGCTTCGGGAGGGACACTGAAGCTTTCTTT. It encodes CASSFGRDTEAFF.